This TCR beta chain was recovered during a study of T cells in Graves' hyperthyroidism and ophthalmopathy. Amplified TCR beta CDR3 regions came from RNA transcripts. TCR CDR3 underwent first-round RT-PCR with the HTBI primer set. TCRdb re-analysed the multiplex PCR reads in MiXCR, keeping a single row per CDR3 protein. The data hold about 560,000 distinct CDR3 sequences, with 16% observed a single time. Findings and caveats of the study: Among thyroid clonotypes expanded above 0.001, most also appeared in blood. A model of 13 V-J features distinguished ophthalmopathy from stable hyperthyroidism.

Diagnosis of hyperthyroidism was new in patients aged 18 to 65, and its duration was under 2 months. Cells are PBMCs isolated from more than 8.5 ml of fresh blood. Worth noting for this clonotype: Antigen unknown.

CDR1 and CDR2 (germline): LNHDA, SQIVND (reference sequence). Losses at the gene ends were 10 bases for V and 5 bases for J; bases not matched to a gene: 10. The CDR3 contains 14 residues. Sequencing used blood. This chain links TRBV19 with TRBJ1-1; 10 bases align to TRBD1. The sequence was collected from a woman aged 18-30 years with Graves' hyperthyroidism. CDR3 DNA: TGTGCCATCCTTAAGGGACAGGGGAGTACTGAAGCTTTCTTT. Protein sequence: CAILKGQGSTEAFF.